The subject of this entry is one T cell receptor beta chain. The sample belongs to a study of blood T cell repertoires in COVID-19. Study at large: From the United States, Italy and Spain came samples of acute and convalescent COVID-19. PBMCs, B-cell-depleted T cells, or T cells provided the cDNA or gDNA that made up the material.

This CDR3 has 16 residues. Germline CDR1 KGHSH, CDR2 LQKENI. With V trimmed by 0 bases and J by 7 bases, 7 bases remained unmatched. In the authors' methods: Reference gene primer amplification gave nucleated cell count estimates. Sequencing was performed with immunoSEQ multiplex PCR; in TCRdb, only in-frame clones are kept and a portion is missing. That table supplies the V and J calls and clone size; D and trimming were determined from the DNA. The table includes around 190,000 clones, around 84% detected once. The chain uses TRBV18 and TRBJ2-1; 9 nucleotides line up with TRBD2. Specimen: peripheral blood. This TCR was recovered from a human donor in a cohort sampled during active COVID-19. The CDR3 nucleotides read TGTGCCAGCTCACCACCGAAGCGGGAGGTAAAAAATGAGCAGTTCTTC. Its translation is CASSPPKREVKNEQFF.